Shown below are 15 T cell receptor beta chains from a single sample sequenced in a study of T cells in Graves' hyperthyroidism and ophthalmopathy. Amplified TCR beta CDR3 regions derived from RNA transcripts. The TCR CDR3 was amplified in a first-round RT-PCR using the HTBI primer set. Each CDR3 protein gets one entry after TCRdb re-called the multiplex PCR reads with MiXCR. This table holds around 300,000 distinct CDR3 sequences, roughly an eighth found once. The specimen sequenced was blood. The receptors come from a woman aged 40-49 years with Graves' ophthalmopathy.

This clonotype showed up many times. The rearrangement uses TRBV28 and TRBJ2-7; D unclear. V lost 2 bases to trimming and J lost 6 bases, with 23 bases between them. Germline V gene lookup returns CDR1 MDHEN and CDR2 SYDVKM. The CDR3 loop spans 17 amino acids. The CDR3 here is CASSLPLTLGTWIEQYF. The CDR3 DNA reads TGTGCCAGCAGTTTACCCCTAACTCTGGGTACTTGGATCGAGCAGTACTTC. The entire variable domain, with the rest obtained from reference TRBV28 and TRBJ2-7, is as follows: DVKVTQSSRYLVKRTGEKVFLECVQDMDHENMFWYRQDPGLGLRLIYFSYDVKMKEKGDIPEGYSVSREKKERFSLILESASTNQTSMYLCASSLPLTLGTWIEQYFGPGTRLTVT.

J is TRBJ1-2 and V is TRBV20-1; 10 nucleotides match TRBD1. Germline lookup yields CDR1 DFQATT and CDR2 SNEGSKA (reference sequence). Trimming at V came to 6 bases and at J to 7 bases, leaving 5 bases not matched to a gene. The CDR3 consists of 12 residues. The chain's CDR3 is CSATGTGVGYTF. In DNA form, the CDR3 reads TGCAGTGCAACCGGGACAGGGGTTGGCTACACCTTC.

This clonotype was observed a single time. The V and J genes are TRBV20-1 and TRBJ2-3, with D hard to call. The germline V gene encodes CDR1 DFQATT and CDR2 SNEGSKA (reference sequence). This CDR3 spans 14 amino acids. V dropped 3 bases and J dropped 3 bases, with 13 bases sitting between them. The CDR3 protein is CSARSGVGTDTQYF. CDR3 nucleotide sequence: TGCAGTGCTAGGTCTGGGGTAGGGACAGATACGCAGTATTTT.

This chain joins TRBV14 and TRBJ2-3; tentative D call: TRBD2 (7 bases). The germline gives CDR1 SGHDN, CDR2 FVKESK. The CDR3 has 18 amino acids. Trimming removed 5 bases at V and 3 bases at J, with 24 bases between. CDR3 sequence (DNA): TGTGCCAGCAGCTCAAACGTGGTCGGGGGGCGGAGAACAGATACGCAGTATTTT. This gives the protein CASSSNVVGGRRTDTQYF.

This clonotype was counted only a few times. The chain recombines TRBV6-5 with TRBJ2-1; the D is unclear. Trimming took 3 bases from V and 0 from J, leaving 9 bases between them. The CDR3 runs to 15 residues. In germline, CDR1 is MNHEY, CDR2 SVGAGI. CDR3 sequence reads: CASSYLRSSYNEQFF. The DNA of the CDR3 is TGTGCCAGCAGTTATCTACGGAGCTCCTACAATGAGCAGTTCTTC.

This clonotype was seen at least ten times. J is TRBJ1-6 and V is TRBV28; D possibly corresponds to TRBD1 (6 bases). Between the trimmed V and J ends, which lost 5 bases and 6 bases, there was a span of 17 bases. Germline V CDR1 and CDR2: MDHEN, SYDVKM. The CDR3 is made up of 16 amino acids. CDR3 in amino acids: CASSVPEGGGNSPLHF. CDR3 nucleotides: TGTGCCAGCAGTGTACCAGAGGGGGGCGGTAATTCACCCCTCCACTTT.

Worth noting for this clonotype: A much larger clone sits a single nucleotide away, making a read error possible. The conserved phenylalanine or tryptophan is not found at the CDR3 terminus, so this likely reflects a read error. The gene calls are TRBV5-1 and TRBJ1-1, with D perhaps matching TRBD1 (5 bases). V dropped 4 bases and J dropped 0 bases, with 10 bases sitting between them. The germline CDR1 and CDR2 sequences are SGHRS and YFSETQ. The CDR3 is made up of 14 amino acids. DNA for the CDR3: TGCGCCAGCAGCAATCAGGGTTTGAACACTGAAGCTTTCCTT. Amino acid sequence: CASSNQGLNTEAFL.

This clonotype has a handful of counts. The chain employs TRBV19 and TRBJ1-6; D remains unclear. The CDR3 loop spans 15 amino acids. Germline lookup yields CDR1 LNHDA and CDR2 SQIVND (reference sequence). V lost 1 base and J lost 11, with 15 bases in between. The CDR3 DNA is TGTGCCAGTAGTATAGGGACCTCACCAAACACACCCCTCCACTTT. It encodes CASSIGTSPNTPLHF.

This clonotype was counted ten times or more. This chain links TRBV3-1 with TRBJ2-7; D gene uncertain. Germline V lookup: CDR1 LGHDT, CDR2 YNNKEL (reference sequence). This CDR3 spans 13 amino acids. The ends were cut back, 3 bases at V and 3 bases at J, with 9 bases in the middle. CDR3 DNA sequence: TGTGCCAGCAGCCACAGTAGTAACTACGAGCAGTACTTC. It specifies CASSHSSNYEQYF.

The J gene is TRBJ2-5, the V gene TRBV14; 7 nucleotides agree with TRBD2. This CDR3 is built from 20 residues. Per germline, CDR1 SGHDN and CDR2 FVKESK. J lost 1 base, V lost 3 bases, and 20 bases had no gene match. The CDR3 reads CASSQWGQRERSKGQETQYF. The CDR3 DNA reads TGTGCCAGCAGCCAGTGGGGCCAGCGGGAAAGATCGAAGGGCCAAGAGACCCAGTACTTC.

This clonotype was detected many times. DNA for the CDR3: TGTGCCAGCAGCTTAGAGGGAGGGGGCAAGGAGACCCAGTACTTC. It is translated as CASSLEGGGKETQYF. The V call is TRBV7-2, the J call TRBJ2-5, with D perhaps TRBD1 or TRBD2 (7 bases each). Deletions cut 1 base from V and 5 bases from J, with 14 bases between. This CDR3 has 15 residues. CDR1 and CDR2 from the germline V gene are SGHTA and FQGNSA. Using reference TRBV7-2 and TRBJ2-5 for the parts outside the CDR3, the full variable domain is GAGVSQSPSNKVTEKGKDVELRCDPISGHTALYWYRQSLGQGLEFLIYFQGNSAPDKSGLPSDRFSAERTGGSVSTLTIQRTQQEDSAVYLCASSLEGGGKETQYFGPGTRLLVL.

This clonotype was counted between two and nine times. The gene calls are TRBV2 and TRBJ2-1; a possible D gene is TRBD1 (6 bases). The V and J ends lost 0 bases and 6 bases respectively, with 15 bases between them. Germline V gene sequence: CDR1 SNHLY, CDR2 FYNNEI. CDR3 length equals 16 residues. The CDR3 nucleotides read TGTGCCAGCAGTGAAGCGTCAGGGGTCGTATTCAATGAGCAGTTCTTC. This translates into CASSEASGVVFNEQFF.

This clonotype occurred a few times. J is TRBJ2-7 and V is TRBV20-1; D gene unclear. Trimming removed 5 bases from V and 6 bases from J, with 11 bases in between. CDR3 length equals 11 residues. CDR1 DFQATT and CDR2 SNEGSKA come from the germline V gene (reference sequence). CDR3 sequence: CSAPSSLEQYF. The CDR3 nucleotides are TGCAGTGCTCCTAGTTCCCTCGAGCAGTACTTC.

In its sample, this clonotype was seen many times. V is TRBV6-2 or TRBV6-3 and J is TRBJ2-7; D not certain. The CDR3 covers 14 residues. The V end lost 2 bases, the J end lost 3 bases, and 11 bases lay between the germline ends. Germline-derived CDR1 and CDR2 are MNHEY and SVGEGT. This chain's CDR3 is CASSYPPAGYEQYF. The DNA for the CDR3 is TGTGCCAGCAGTTACCCCCCAGCCGGCTACGAGCAGTACTTC.

This clonotype was seen repeatedly, ten times or more. The V and J genes are TRBV20-1 and TRBJ1-2; 10 bases are shared with TRBD1. CDR1 and CDR2 (germline): DFQATT, SNEGSKA (reference sequence). The CDR3 is 14 residues long. The junction had 7 bases not matched to a gene; V was cut back by 3 bases and J by 6 bases. CDR3 residues: CSARRTGGGHGYTF. CDR3 nucleotides: TGCAGTGCTAGGAGGACAGGGGGAGGGCATGGCTACACCTTC.